The clone carrying this T cell receptor beta chain was seen ten or more times. What it binds is unknown. The read ends 3 residues before the CDR3 terminus; that terminus is restored from the germline J gene. The germline V and J ends were trimmed by 6 bases and 2 bases, with 8 bases remaining between them. Germline V gene lookup returns CDR1 SGHTA and CDR2 FQGTGA. This CDR3 is 13 amino acids long. The assay was immunoSEQ multiplex PCR, and TCRdb's table has in-frame clones only and misses some. The table lists approximately 81,000 clones, with no singletons. The sample belongs to a study of T cell clonality in common variable immunodeficiency. Overall study results and limits: Compared with controls, CVID subjects had fewer shared TCRbeta clones.

This chain connects TRBV7-3 to TRBJ1-3; the D is unclear. The source material was peripheral blood mononuclear cells. The TCR was taken from a person aged 18 to 70 in good health. The CDR3 region is CASSHGPGNTIYF. The sequenced CDR3 bases are TGTGCCAGCAGTCACGGTCCTGGAAACACC. The full variable domain, rest sourced from reference TRBV7-3 and TRBJ1-3, is GAGVSQTPSNKVTEKGKYVELRCDPISGHTALYWYRQSLGQGPEFLIYFQGTGAADDSGLPNDRFFAVRPEGSVSTLKIQRTERGDSAVYLCASSHGPGNTIYFGEGSWLTVV.